The 21 T cell receptor beta chains listed next were all sequenced from one sample in a study of vaccination effects on CD4 cells after COVID-19. TCRdb's table, derived via immunoSEQ multiplex PCR, lists solely in-frame clones and lacks some. Of tens of thousands of clones in the sample, roughly 73% were seen once. Following 10 days of culture, CD4+ T cells were isolated. BNT162b2 vaccine or mRNA-1273 vaccine was given to participants in two doses. Antigens for these TCRs are unknown. The sample was CD4+ T cells from PBMCs cultured without peptide, taken after COVID-19 vaccination. These receptors all come from a human donor who received a COVID-19 vaccine.

The chain carries TRBV6-5 and TRBJ2-2; D not certain. CDR3 length: 15 residues. Trimming took off 5 bases at V and 3 bases at J, with 13 bases between the two ends. Germline loops: CDR1 MNHEY, CDR2 SVGAGI. CDR3 loop: CASSPSPGYTGELFF. The CDR3 coding sequence is TGTGCCAGCAGTCCCTCCCCAGGATACACCGGGGAGCTGTTTTTT.

The chain combines TRBV2 with TRBJ1-2; no firm D call. The CDR3 covers 15 residues. The V gene lost 1 base and the J gene lost 0 bases, with 9 bases spanning the gap. The V gene's germline CDR1 is SNHLY and CDR2 FYNNEI. DNA of the CDR3: TGTGCCAGCAGTGAAGGTCGGACGACTAACTATGGCTACACCTTC. Translating it yields CASSEGRTTNYGYTF.

Concerning this clone itself: Other nucleotide sequences from this sample produce the same CDR3. This chain joins TRBV2 and TRBJ1-5; D is ambiguous. The CDR3 spans 13 residues. The germline V gene has CDR1 SNHLY and CDR2 FYNNEI. The ends were cut back, 5 bases at V and 1 base at J, with 6 bases in the middle. CDR3 loop: CASSRDSNQPQHF. CDR3 nucleotide sequence: TGTGCCAGCAGTCGCGACAGCAATCAGCCCCAGCATTTT.

V usage is TRBV12-5 and J usage is TRBJ1-3, with D uncertain. Germline lookup yields CDR1 LGHNT and CDR2 FRNRAP. This CDR3 comprises 15 residues. The ends were cut back, 1 base at V and 2 bases at J, with 9 bases in the middle. CDR3 residues: CASGLGEGPGNTIYF. Written as DNA, the CDR3 is TGTGCTAGTGGTTTGGGGGAGGGTCCTGGAAACACCATATATTTT.

This clone was counted once. V usage is TRBV2 and J usage is TRBJ2-6; TRBD1 matches at 9 bases. Trimming took 5 bases from V and 1 from J; bases not matched to a gene: 6. The CDR3 totals 17 residues. Germline V CDR1 and CDR2: SNHLY, FYNNEI. CDR3 DNA: TGTGCCAGCAGTAGGGACAGGGAATATTCTGGGGCCAACGTCCTGACTTTC. This sequence encodes CASSRDREYSGANVLTF.

The chain combines TRBV19 with TRBJ2-5; D possibly uses TRBD1 or TRBD2 (6 bases each). The CDR3 consists of 14 residues. Germline-derived CDR1 and CDR2 are LNHDA and SQIVND (reference sequence). The ends were cut back, 5 bases at V and 2 bases at J, with 12 bases in the middle. CDR3 sequence: CASSGGTRQETQYF. The CDR3 DNA follows: TGTGCCAGTAGTGGCGGGACACGGCAAGAGACCCAGTACTTC.

The chain recombines TRBV2 with TRBJ2-3; D perhaps matches TRBD2 (7 bases). The CDR3 has 16 residues. V lost 2 bases to trimming and J lost 2 bases, with 14 bases between them. Per the germline V gene, CDR1 is SNHLY and CDR2 is FYNNEI. The CDR3, as DNA: TGTGCCAGCAGTGAATCACGGGGGGCTTACACAGATACGCAGTATTTT. It translates to CASSESRGAYTDTQYF.

V gene TRBV12-3 or TRBV12-4 combines with J gene TRBJ1-6; no firm D call. The CDR3 is 13 residues long. V gave up 2 bases and J gave up 8 bases, with 7 bases separating them. The CDR3 is CASSLSMHSPLHF. Written as DNA, the CDR3 is TGTGCCAGCAGTTTAAGTATGCATTCACCCCTCCACTTT.

The V gene is TRBV18, the J gene TRBJ1-3, with a weak D call TRBD1 (5 bases). This CDR3 region has 16 residues. CDR1 KGHSH and CDR2 LQKENI come from the germline V gene. Trimming stripped 2 bases from V and 0 bases from J, with 11 bases between. The chain's CDR3 is CASSPTGLPSGNTIYF. CDR3 DNA: TGTGCCAGCTCACCAACGGGACTTCCCTCTGGAAACACCATATATTTT.

This chain uses TRBV24-1 with TRBJ2-6, with D hard to call. V was clipped by 4 bases and J by 1 base, with 4 bases between them. Germline V gene sequence: CDR1 KGHDR, CDR2 SFDVKD. CDR3 size: 14 residues. CDR3 sequence (DNA): TGTGCCACCAGTGACAGTTCTGGGGCCAACGTCCTGACTTTC. It yields the protein CATSDSSGANVLTF.

The rearrangement joins TRBV5-1 to TRBJ2-7; tentatively, D is TRBD1 (5 bases). The germline V gene encodes CDR1 SGHRS and CDR2 YFSETQ. The CDR3 length is 16 residues. Trimming removed 0 bases at V and 0 bases at J, with 13 bases between. CDR3 DNA sequence: TGCGCCAGCAGCTTGGGGGGCCCCTCGGCCTCCTACGAGCAGTACGTC. This gives the protein CASSLGGPSASYEQYV.

This clone was recorded once. This CDR3 is CASSPRGRSAEAFF. The CDR3 coding sequence is TGTGCCAGCAGCCCCAGGGGTAGATCCGCTGAAGCTTTCTTT. The rearrangement links TRBV7-2 to TRBJ1-1, with D possibly being TRBD1 (6 bases). This CDR3 is 14 amino acids long. Germline V gene lookup returns CDR1 SGHTA and CDR2 FQGNSA. Trimming took off 5 bases at V and 6 bases at J, with 16 bases between the two ends.

A word on this clone: At one of its ends the junction is not consistent with the germline gene, which may arise from a read error. The chain has TRBV3-1 (or the pseudogene TRBV3-2) and TRBJ1-6; D gene uncertain. This CDR3 has 14 residues. Germline CDR1 and CDR2: LGHDT and YNNKEL (reference sequence). CDR3 sequence reads: CASGQVEANSPLHF. The CDR3 DNA is TGTGCCAGCGGCCAGGTGGAGGCCAATTCACCCCTCCACTTT.

CDR3 sequence reads: CATSRVGGANSPLHF. The CDR3 region has the DNA TGTGCCACCAGCAGAGTTGGAGGGGCCAATTCACCCCTCCACTTT. The genes are TRBV15 and TRBJ1-6; D is possibly TRBD1 (5 bases). Between the trimmed V and J ends, which lost 1 base and 7 bases, there was a span of 11 bases. Germline V gene lookup returns CDR1 LNHNV and CDR2 YYDKDF (reference sequence). This CDR3 has 15 amino acids.

J is TRBJ2-1 and V is TRBV7-3; a weak D match, TRBD1 (6 bases). This CDR3 is built from 13 residues. Germline V gives CDR1 SGHTA, CDR2 FQGTGA. V was pared by 5 bases and J by 4 bases, with 9 bases between. The CDR3 protein is CASSTGQYNEQFF. In nucleotides, the CDR3 is TGTGCCAGCAGCACCGGACAGTACAATGAGCAGTTCTTC.

The gene calls are TRBV7-2 and TRBJ2-7, with 7 bases aligning to TRBD1. The CDR3 loop spans 13 amino acids. The V segment lost 4 bases and the J segment 3 bases; nucleotides outside the gene matches: 3. CDR1 and CDR2 from the germline V gene are SGHTA and FQGNSA. In nucleotides, the CDR3 is TGTGCCAGCAGCTACAGGGGCAACTACGAGCAGTACGTC. Its protein product is CASSYRGNYEQYV.

J is TRBJ2-1 and V is TRBV19; D is perhaps TRBD2 (6 bases). This CDR3 has 15 residues. Trimming removed 6 bases at V and 0 bases at J, with 12 bases between. Germline assignment: CDR1 LNHDA and CDR2 SQIVND (reference sequence). The CDR3 DNA follows: TGTGCCAGTAGCCGACGGGGGAGCTCCTACAATGAGCAGTTCTTC. It specifies CASSRRGSSYNEQFF.

This chain uses TRBV11-2 with TRBJ1-1, with D unclear. Germline loops: CDR1 SGHAT, CDR2 FQNNGV. Trimming pared 7 bases from V and 1 base from J, leaving 13 bases between. The CDR3 contains 14 residues. The CDR3 spells CASTFTPENTEAFF. DNA for the CDR3: TGTGCCAGCACCTTCACACCTGAGAACACTGAAGCTTTCTTT.

This clone was seen just once. The J gene is TRBJ2-3, the V gene TRBV15; D is perhaps TRBD2 (5 bases). With 0 bases removed from V and 0 bases from J, the gap between germline ends came to 10 bases. In germline, CDR1 is LNHNV, CDR2 YYDKDF (reference sequence). The CDR3 length is 16 residues. In DNA, the CDR3 is TGTGCCACCAGCAGAGATCGAAGCGGTAGCACAGATACGCAGTATTTT. Translated: CATSRDRSGSTDTQYF.

The V and J genes are TRBV6-1 and TRBJ1-1; D remains unclear. The V gene lost 2 bases and the J gene lost 3 bases, with 13 bases spanning the gap. CDR3 length equals 15 residues. The germline V gene has CDR1 MNHNS and CDR2 SASEGT. The CDR3 loop is CASSELIGRDTEAFF. For the CDR3, the DNA is TGTGCCAGCAGTGAATTGATAGGGAGAGACACTGAAGCTTTCTTT.

V is TRBV27 and J is TRBJ2-7; tentative D call: TRBD1 (5 bases). Germline values: CDR1 MNHEY, CDR2 SMNVEV (reference sequence). The CDR3 loop spans 13 amino acids. Trimming took off 6 bases at V and 6 bases at J, with 15 bases between the two ends. In DNA form, the CDR3 reads TGTGCCAGCAGGGGCCTAGGGGTCCGCGAGCAGTACGTC. Translated: CASRGLGVREQYV.